This entry lists 7 T cell receptor beta chains sequenced from one sample in a study of cytomegalovirus exposure and HLA in healthy donors. 13 Jbeta primers and 60 Vbeta primers were used for the PCR. Sequenced by immunoSEQ multiplex PCR; TCRdb stores in-frame clones only, minus some. The repertoire holds around 130,000 clones, with roughly 75% as singletons. Sequencing was done on a sample of PBMCs. These receptors were taken from a man aged 25 to 45 in good health and CMV-seronegative.

The chain uses TRBV10-2 and TRBJ1-4; tentative D call: TRBD1 (6 bases). Deletions cut 8 bases from V and 0 bases from J, with 13 bases between. The germline V gene has CDR1 WSHSY and CDR2 SAAADI. The CDR3 spans 15 residues. DNA for the CDR3: TGCGCCAGCGCCAGGGGCCGGGCAACTAATGAAAAACTGTTTTTT. Encoded protein: CASARGRATNEKLFF.

This chain connects TRBV29-1 to TRBJ2-4, with TRBD2 identical over 8 bases. Trimming took 0 bases from V and 3 from J; bases not matched to a gene: 4. The CDR3 runs to 15 residues. The germline CDR1 and CDR2 sequences are SQVTM and ANQGSEA. The CDR3 coding sequence is TGCAGCGTTGAAGAGGGCGGGAGGAGCAAAAACATTCAGTACTTC. Its protein product is CSVEEGGRSKNIQYF. The entire variable domain, with the rest obtained from reference TRBV29-1 and TRBJ2-4, is as follows: SAVISQKPSRDICQRGTSLTIQCQVDSQVTMMFWYRQQPGQSLTLIATANQGSEATYESGFVIDKFPISRPNLTFSTLTVSNMSPEDSSIYLCSVEEGGRSKNIQYFGAGTRLSVL.

This clone has only one observation. J is TRBJ1-4 and V is TRBV29-1; a possible D gene is TRBD1 (6 bases). CDR3 length: 12 residues. Germline V lookup: CDR1 SQVTM, CDR2 ANQGSEA. The CDR3 region has the DNA TGCGGAGGTTTAGGGGGTAATGAAAAACTGTTTTTT. Protein sequence: CGGLGGNEKLFF. The variable domain in full, completed from reference TRBV29-1 and TRBJ1-4, reads SAVISQKPSRDICQRGTSLTIQCQVDSQVTMMFWYRQQPGQSLTLIATANQGSEATYESGFVIDKFPISRPNLTFSTLTVSNMSPEDSSIYLCGGLGGNEKLFFGSGTQLSVL.

This chain links TRBV30 with TRBJ1-3; tentatively, D is TRBD1 (5 bases). Trimming cost V 1 base and J 6 bases, with 10 bases left between them. The CDR3 length is 13 residues. Germline CDR1 GTSNPN, CDR2 SVGIG (reference sequence). The CDR3 DNA reads TGTGCCTGGAGTGAGCCAGGGATAAACACCATATATTTT. It encodes CAWSEPGINTIYF.

The gene calls are TRBV5-4 and TRBJ2-1; D unresolved. Germline V gene lookup returns CDR1 SGHNT and CDR2 YYREEE (reference sequence). The CDR3 runs 12 residues. Trimming took 4 bases from V and 6 from J, leaving 8 bases between them. The CDR3 sequence: CASSRDSNEQFF. DNA of the CDR3: TGTGCCAGCAGCCGCGACTCCAATGAGCAGTTCTTC.

The genes are TRBV4-3 and TRBJ2-5; D remains ambiguous. The CDR3 runs 13 residues. V lost 0 bases to trimming and J lost 5 bases, with 7 bases between them. CDR1 is LGHNA, CDR2 YSLEER, per germline. The CDR3 spells CASSQEPRETQYF. CDR3 nucleotide sequence: TGCGCCAGCAGCCAAGAACCGCGGGAGACCCAGTACTTC.

CDR3: CASSQDGLAGTDTQYF. The DNA for the CDR3 is TGCGCCAGCAGCCAGGATGGACTAGCGGGCACAGATACGCAGTATTTT. This chain links TRBV4-1 with TRBJ2-3, with TRBD2 matching 10 bases. The V segment lost 3 bases and the J segment 1 base; nucleotides outside the gene matches: 4. This CDR3 has 16 amino acids. Germline V gene data show CDR1 as MGHRA and CDR2 as YSYEKL.